This TCR beta chain was captured in a study of T cell repertoires in cytomegalovirus infection. Study-wide context: Used in the study were CMV epitopes, some recently identified and HLA-C-restricted, others well-studied and HLA-B-restricted.

Trimming shortened V by 5 bases and J by 5 bases, and 9 bases separated the two germline ends. The CDR3 length is 12 residues. CDR1 and CDR2 from the germline V gene are MNHNS and SASEGT. From the reads, TCRdb called clonotypes with MiXCR, one entry per CDR3 protein. The profile shows roughly 860,000 distinct CDR3 sequences, roughly 33% of them singletons. Study-wide results and caveats: Clonotype analysis showed dominance of the ex vivo response by HLA-C-restricted CMV-specific TCR beta clonotypes.

For this clonotype: The antigen remains unidentified.

The receptor was isolated from a human donor in good health (CMV status not recorded). Some clones in this sample may be carry-over from other donors' samples. This chain uses TRBV6-1 with TRBJ2-5; D may be TRBD1 (5 bases). This specimen was cultured CD8+ T cells from PBMCs, taken from culture after CMV antigen stimulation. CDR3 bases: TGTGCCAGCAGTACCAGGGATGAGACCCAGTACTTC. Residues: CASSTRDETQYF.